A single sample gave rise to the 21 T cell receptor beta chains below, sequenced in a study of blood T cells in healthy people across ages. Then a second PCR, running about 7 to 11 cycles, was carried out with a sample-barcoded 5' primer and a J-beta primer mix. TCRdb re-derived calls from the 5' RACE reads in MiXCR, one entry per CDR3 protein. The sample shows roughly 680,000 distinct CDR3 sequences, about 21% of them seen only once. The sample was blood. The receptor set was obtained from a man aged 70-80 years in good health.

The V gene is TRBV7-9, the J gene TRBJ2-5, with D perhaps TRBD2 (6 bases). CDR3 length: 15 amino acids. CDR1 is SEHNR, CDR2 FQNEAQ, per germline (reference sequence). Trimming cost V 6 bases and J 4 bases, with 18 bases left between them. CDR3 DNA: TGTGCCAGCAGTGGGAGGACTGCCGTAGTAGAGACCCAGTACTTC. Residues: CASSGRTAVVETQYF.

This clonotype was seen more than once but under ten times. The gene calls are TRBV6-1 and TRBJ2-2; the D is unclear. CDR3 length equals 18 residues. Looked up from germline, CDR1 is MNHNS and CDR2 is SASEGT. Trimming pared 0 bases from V and 5 bases from J, leaving 19 bases between. The CDR3 nucleotides read TGTGCCAGCAGTGAAGCGGGAATAGGGAAGTATGGGACCGGGGAGCTGTTTTTT. Its translation is CASSEAGIGKYGTGELFF.

The V and J genes are TRBV11-2 and TRBJ2-7, with TRBD2 identical over 7 bases. Per germline, CDR1 SGHAT and CDR2 FQNNGV. This CDR3 has 16 residues. The J segment lost 2 bases and the V segment lost 2 bases, leaving 9 bases of the junction unmatched. CDR3 loop: CASSLRVLALPYEQYF. In DNA form, the CDR3 reads TGTGCCAGCAGCTTAAGGGTACTAGCGTTGCCCTACGAGCAGTACTTC.

Concerning this clonotype itself: Here the CDR3 omits its conserved ending phenylalanine or tryptophan, so a read error is the likely source. This chain joins TRBV20-1 and TRBJ2-5, with TRBD2 matching over 13 bases. Judging by the DNA end, TRBJ2-1 fits better; the J call may be wrong. Per the germline V gene, CDR1 is DFQATT and CDR2 is SNEGSKA (reference sequence). The CDR3 runs to 16 residues. The CDR3 here is CSARARLAGGNNEQFL. The CDR3 region has the DNA TGCAGTGCTAGAGCCAGACTAGCGGGAGGAAACAATGAGCAGTTCCTC.

This sequence joins TRBV2 and TRBJ2-5; D is perhaps TRBD2 (5 bases). The ends were cut back, 1 base at V and 6 bases at J, with 9 bases in the middle. Germline values: CDR1 SNHLY, CDR2 FYNNEI. The CDR3 totals 13 residues. CDR3 in amino acids: CASSEVRGQTQYF. The CDR3 nucleotides read TGTGCCAGCAGTGAAGTTAGAGGGCAGACCCAGTACTTC.

This clonotype was detected once. This chain joins TRBV2 and TRBJ2-1, with TRBD1 matching 10 bases. After removal of 6 bases from V and 9 bases from J, the junction contained 11 bases not matched to a gene. CDR3 length: 15 residues. Germline CDR1 reads SNHLY; CDR2 reads FYNNEI. This CDR3 reads CASRFRDRGYGEQFF. Here the CDR3 DNA reads TGTGCCAGCAGATTCCGGGACAGGGGATACGGTGAGCAGTTCTTC.

J is TRBJ1-5 and V is TRBV5-6; D is perhaps TRBD1 (5 bases). The CDR3 loop spans 13 amino acids. Germline V CDR1 and CDR2: SGHDT, YYEEEE. Trimming left V 1 base short and J 7 bases short, with 9 bases between. CDR3 residues: CASSLSGMQPQHF. The CDR3 bases are TGTGCCAGCAGCTTGTCAGGGATGCAGCCCCAGCATTTT.

The chain is built from TRBV7-3 and TRBJ2-3, with TRBD1 identical over 7 bases. Germline values: CDR1 SGHTA, CDR2 FQGTGA. Trimming removed 5 bases from V and 1 base from J; junction bases left unmatched: 3. The CDR3 loop spans 14 amino acids. For the CDR3, the DNA is TGTGCCAGCAGCGTAGACAGGGGCACAGATACGCAGTATTTT. This encodes CASSVDRGTDTQYF. Variable domain in full (rest from reference TRBV7-3 and TRBJ2-3): GAGVSQTPSNKVTEKGKYVELRCDPISGHTALYWYRQSLGQGPEFLIYFQGTGAADDSGLPNDRFFAVRPEGSVSTLKIQRTERGDSAVYLCASSVDRGTDTQYFGPGTRLTVL.

In its sample, this clonotype was seen a few times. The chain is built from TRBV7-6 and TRBJ2-7; unclear D gene. V was shortened by 2 bases and J by 6 bases, with 5 bases between the two germline ends. Germline V CDR1 and CDR2: SGHVS, FNYEAQ. The CDR3 runs to 11 residues. The CDR3 DNA sequence: TGTGCCAGCAGCTTACCCCTCGAGCAGTACTTC. Protein sequence: CASSLPLEQYF.

The chain carries TRBV7-9 and TRBJ1-2; TRBD1 aligns across 7 bases. The germline V gene encodes CDR1 SEHNR and CDR2 FQNEAQ (reference sequence). The V gene end was trimmed by 4 bases and the J gene end by 4 bases; junction bases not matched to a gene: 15. The CDR3 has 17 residues. This CDR3 is CASSSRDRKGTGYGYTF. CDR3 bases: TGTGCCAGCAGCTCGCGGGACAGAAAGGGGACCGGCTATGGCTACACCTTC.

The chain has TRBV29-1 and TRBJ1-1; possible D gene TRBD1, 6 bases. CDR3 length: 13 residues. Germline CDR1 and CDR2: SQVTM and ANQGSEA. Between the trimmed V and J ends, which lost 7 bases and 1 base, there was a span of 13 bases. The CDR3 sequence: CSGYRDRNTEAFF. The CDR3 DNA reads as TGCAGCGGGTACAGGGATCGGAACACTGAAGCTTTCTTT.

The CDR3 DNA sequence: TGTGCCAGCAGTCCTGAAATGGGTGAGCAGTTCTTC. This gives the protein CASSPEMGEQFF. The V gene is TRBV12-3 or TRBV12-4, the J gene TRBJ2-7; no clear D. Near its end, the DNA agrees better with TRBJ2-1, so the J call may be wrong. This CDR3 region has 12 residues.

This clonotype was seen only a few times. The rearrangement uses TRBV9 and TRBJ2-5; 9 positions match TRBD2. The trim removed 4 bases at V and 5 bases at J, leaving 9 bases unmatched. The V gene's germline CDR1 is SGDLS and CDR2 YYNGEE. CDR3 size: 15 residues. The CDR3 loop reads CASSPGTSTGETQYF. As DNA, the CDR3 is TGTGCCAGCAGCCCCGGGACTAGCACAGGGGAGACCCAGTACTTC.

This clonotype was observed a few times. The V call is TRBV28, the J call TRBJ2-5; D may match TRBD1 or TRBD2 (5 bases each). The J call is uncertain, as TRBJ2-7 better fits the DNA end. Germline V gene data show CDR1 as MDHEN and CDR2 as SYDVKM. The CDR3 is made up of 14 amino acids. The CDR3 spells CASIHGDGSYEQYF. CDR3 DNA sequence: TGTGCCAGCATCCACGGGGACGGCTCCTACGAGCAGTACTTC.

The chain joins TRBV5-1 to TRBJ2-5; possible D gene TRBD1, 5 bases. Deletions cut 4 bases from V and 2 bases from J, with 18 bases between. CDR1 is SGHRS, CDR2 YFSETQ, per germline. The CDR3 has 16 residues. The CDR3 sequence is CASSTIGQLGQETQYF. The CDR3, as DNA: TGCGCCAGCAGCACAATCGGACAATTGGGGCAAGAGACCCAGTACTTC.

In its sample, this clonotype was seen a few times. The V gene is TRBV20-1, the J gene TRBJ2-1, with TRBD2 matching 9 bases. The CDR3 loop spans 14 amino acids. CDR1 is DFQATT, CDR2 SNEGSKA, per germline (reference sequence). J was trimmed by 9 bases and V by 1 base; bases with no gene match: 7. The CDR3: CSARGAGGPVEQFF. The CDR3 DNA sequence: TGCAGTGCTAGAGGGGCGGGAGGGCCGGTTGAGCAGTTCTTC.

The chain has TRBV7-2 and TRBJ2-5; no definite D call. Germline assignment: CDR1 SGHTA and CDR2 FQGNSA. The CDR3 covers 13 residues. The ends were cut back, 5 bases at V and 5 bases at J, with 12 bases in the middle. For the CDR3, the DNA is TGTGCCAGCAGCCCACCCAATATCGAGACCCAGTACTTC. It encodes CASSPPNIETQYF.

The rearrangement joins TRBV5-1 to TRBJ2-1; D gene uncertain. The CDR3 has 15 residues. Germline CDR1 reads SGHRS; CDR2 reads YFSETQ. Between the trimmed V and J ends, which lost 4 bases and 2 bases, there was a span of 13 bases. The CDR3 reads CASSPGPGPYNEQFF. The CDR3 region has the DNA TGCGCCAGCAGCCCCGGGCCAGGACCCTACAATGAGCAGTTCTTC.

This sequence joins TRBV24-1 and TRBJ2-1; unclear D gene. CDR3 length: 13 amino acids. Germline CDR1 reads KGHDR; CDR2 reads SFDVKD. Trimming took off 4 bases at V and 3 bases at J, with 6 bases between the two ends. CDR3 residues: CATSDSDYNEQFF. In DNA form, the CDR3 reads TGTGCCACCAGTGACTCCGACTACAATGAGCAGTTCTTC.

This clonotype turned up a few times. The chain joins TRBV18 to TRBJ1-6; D gene ambiguous. The CDR3 length is 14 residues. Germline V gives CDR1 KGHSH, CDR2 LQKENI. V lost 3 bases and J lost 7, with 10 bases in between. In DNA, the CDR3 is TGTGCCAGCTCACCGGCAGTTGGAAATTCACCCCTCCACTTT. Amino acids: CASSPAVGNSPLHF.

V and J are TRBV29-1 and TRBJ2-5; no firm D call. V lost 6 bases and J lost 5, with 16 bases in between. This CDR3 comprises 13 residues. Germline V CDR1 and CDR2: SQVTM, ANQGSEA. The CDR3 sequence is CSVHRSGVETQYF. DNA for the CDR3: TGCAGCGTACACCGGTCCGGAGTGGAGACCCAGTACTTC.